The TCR beta chain described here comes from a study of shared clonotypes between healthy human individuals. Repertoires were generated with immunoSEQ multiplex PCR, while TCRdb's copy carries only in-frame clones and drops some. The sample consists of roughly 2.5 million clones, approximately 92% of them appearing once. As for this clone: Its target is not known.

Study conclusions and caveats: The study generally estimated greater richness for naive than memory subsets. Some naive CD4 clonotypes, around 4.7%, turned up in common across a handful of donors. Clonotype sharing among the donors was expected to vary with sequencing depth.

CDR1 and CDR2 (germline): LGHNA, YSLEER. The CDR3 has 17 amino acids. V was clipped by 0 bases and J by 2 bases; unmatched bases: 8. Investigators divided CD4+ cells into CD45RA+ naive and CD45RA-negative memory subsets. Sequenced input: naive CD4+ T cells sorted from blood. Subset reported: CD45RA+ positively selected. The clonotype originates from a man in his late teens or twenties in good health. The chain combines TRBV4-3 with TRBJ2-7, with 9 bases matching TRBD1. The CDR3 nucleotides read TGCGCCAGCAGCCAAGATGCGGGACAGGGTGTCGCCTACGAGCAGTACTTC. It codes for CASSQDAGQGVAYEQYF.